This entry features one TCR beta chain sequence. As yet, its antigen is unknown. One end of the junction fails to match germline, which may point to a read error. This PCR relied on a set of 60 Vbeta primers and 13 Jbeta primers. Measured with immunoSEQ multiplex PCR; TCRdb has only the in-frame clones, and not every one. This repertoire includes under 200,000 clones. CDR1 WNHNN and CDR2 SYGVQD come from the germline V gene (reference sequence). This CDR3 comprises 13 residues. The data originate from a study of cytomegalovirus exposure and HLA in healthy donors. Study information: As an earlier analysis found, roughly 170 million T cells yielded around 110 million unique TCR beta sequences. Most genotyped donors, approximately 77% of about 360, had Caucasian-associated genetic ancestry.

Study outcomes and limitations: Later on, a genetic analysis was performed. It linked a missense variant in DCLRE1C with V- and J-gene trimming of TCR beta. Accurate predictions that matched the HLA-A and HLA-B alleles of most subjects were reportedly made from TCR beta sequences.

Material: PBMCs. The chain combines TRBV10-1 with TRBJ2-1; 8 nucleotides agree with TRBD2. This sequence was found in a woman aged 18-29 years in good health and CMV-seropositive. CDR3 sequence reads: CASRRTSYDEQFF. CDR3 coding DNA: TGCGCCAGCAGAAGGACTAGCTACGATGAGCAGTTCTTC.